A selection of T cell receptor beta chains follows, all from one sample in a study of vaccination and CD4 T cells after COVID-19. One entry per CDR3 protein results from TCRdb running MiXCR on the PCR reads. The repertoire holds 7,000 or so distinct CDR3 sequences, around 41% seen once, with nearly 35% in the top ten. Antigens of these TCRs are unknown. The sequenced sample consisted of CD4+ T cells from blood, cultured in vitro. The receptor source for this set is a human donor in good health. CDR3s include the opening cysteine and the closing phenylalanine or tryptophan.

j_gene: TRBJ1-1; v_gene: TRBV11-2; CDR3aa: CASSSEAGPNTEAFF
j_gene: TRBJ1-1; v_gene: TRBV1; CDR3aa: CTSSKDRSTTRGGAFF
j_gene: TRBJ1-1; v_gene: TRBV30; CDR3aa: CAWTKITEAFF
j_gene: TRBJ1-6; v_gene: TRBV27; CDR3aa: CASSLTPGSSYNSPLHF
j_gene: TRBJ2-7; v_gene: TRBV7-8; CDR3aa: CASSLDYEQYF
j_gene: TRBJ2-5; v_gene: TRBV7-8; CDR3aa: CASSSTGLAGNKETQYF
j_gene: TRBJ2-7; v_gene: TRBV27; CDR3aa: CASGLPGAYEQYF
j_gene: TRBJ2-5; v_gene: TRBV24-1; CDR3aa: CATSDSRGVGETQYF
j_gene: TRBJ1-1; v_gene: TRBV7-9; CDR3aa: CASSITGESEAFF
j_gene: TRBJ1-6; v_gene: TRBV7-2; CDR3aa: CASSLGSSYNSPLHF
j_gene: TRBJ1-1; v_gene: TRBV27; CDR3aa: CASRSSGDREAFF
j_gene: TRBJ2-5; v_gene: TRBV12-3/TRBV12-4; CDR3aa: CASRPGTNVETQYF
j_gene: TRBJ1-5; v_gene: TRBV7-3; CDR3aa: CASSPDNNQPQHF
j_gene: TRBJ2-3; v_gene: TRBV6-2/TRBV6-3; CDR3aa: CASSLSTDTQYF
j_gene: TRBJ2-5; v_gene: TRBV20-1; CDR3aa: CSATGAQLTETQYF
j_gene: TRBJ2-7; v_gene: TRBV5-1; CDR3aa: CASSPRQGSSYEQYF
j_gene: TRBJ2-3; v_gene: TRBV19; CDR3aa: CASSIADTQYF
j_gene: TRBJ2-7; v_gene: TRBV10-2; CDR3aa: CASSGLGMGNEQYF
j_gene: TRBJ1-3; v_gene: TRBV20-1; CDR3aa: CSASLDSGNTIYF
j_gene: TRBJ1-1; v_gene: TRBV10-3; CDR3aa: CAINPGTKNTEAFF
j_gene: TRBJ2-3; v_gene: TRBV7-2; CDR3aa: CASSLQGTDTQYF
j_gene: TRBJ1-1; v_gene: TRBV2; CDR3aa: CASRSSPGGTEAFF
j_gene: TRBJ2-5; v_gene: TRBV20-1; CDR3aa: CSAVSGGNIETQYF
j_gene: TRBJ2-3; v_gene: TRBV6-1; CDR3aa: CAAGPYEQDTQYF
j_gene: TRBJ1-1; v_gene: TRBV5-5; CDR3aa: CASSLWGVGNTEAFF
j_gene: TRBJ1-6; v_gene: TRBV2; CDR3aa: CASREGSGGRNSPLHF
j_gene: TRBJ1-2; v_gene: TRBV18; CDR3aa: CATGTGENYGYTF
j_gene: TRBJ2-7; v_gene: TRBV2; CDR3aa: CASSGQGRDSYEQYF